This T cell receptor beta chain originates from a study of blood T cell repertoires in COVID-19. Study-level information: COVID-19 samples, acute and convalescent, were from the United States, Italy and Spain. Sources were T cells, B-cell-depleted T cells, or PBMCs; the material itself was cDNA or gDNA.

Original processing methods: Amplified reference gene primers provided the basis for estimating nucleated cell counts. Libraries were prepared by immunoSEQ multiplex PCR; TCRdb keeps only in-frame clonotypes and omits some of them. V and J calls and clone size are given by that table; D and trimming were obtained from the DNA. In the table there are around 140,000 clones, approximately 88% of which are singletons. CDR1 and CDR2 (germline): MNHNS, SASEGT. This CDR3 has 17 residues. Trimming removed 0 bases from V and 8 bases from J, with 19 bases in between. Material: peripheral blood. The clonotype originates from a human donor in a cohort sampled during active COVID-19. The chain is built from TRBV6-1 and TRBJ1-4, with D possibly being TRBD1 (6 bases). Written as DNA, the CDR3 is TGTGCCAGCAGTGAAGCGTTTATAACAGGGTCGGGGGAAAAACTGTTTTTT. Its translation is CASSEAFITGSGEKLFF.